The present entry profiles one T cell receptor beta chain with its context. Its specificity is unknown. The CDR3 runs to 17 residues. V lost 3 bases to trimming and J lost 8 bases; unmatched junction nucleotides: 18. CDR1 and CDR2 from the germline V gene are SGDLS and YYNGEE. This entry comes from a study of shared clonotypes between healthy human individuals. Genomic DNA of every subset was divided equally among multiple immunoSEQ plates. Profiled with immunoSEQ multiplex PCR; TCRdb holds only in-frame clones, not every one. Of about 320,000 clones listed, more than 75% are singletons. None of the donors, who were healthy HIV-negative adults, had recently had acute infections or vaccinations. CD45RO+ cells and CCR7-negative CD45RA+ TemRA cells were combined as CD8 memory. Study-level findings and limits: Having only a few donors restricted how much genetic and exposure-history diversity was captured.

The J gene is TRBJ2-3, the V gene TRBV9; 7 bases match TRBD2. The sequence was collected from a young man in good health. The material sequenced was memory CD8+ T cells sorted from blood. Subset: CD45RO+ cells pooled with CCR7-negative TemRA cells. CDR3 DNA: TGTGCCAGCAGCGATGCCCTCGACGAGCGGGGATTGGGTACGCAGTATTTT. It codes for CASSDALDERGLGTQYF. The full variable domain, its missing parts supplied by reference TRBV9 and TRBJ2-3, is DSGVTQTPKHLITATGQRVTLRCSPRSGDLSVYWYQQSLDQGLQFLIQYYNGEERAKGNILERFSAQQFPDLHSELNLSSLELGDSALYFCASSDALDERGLGTQYFGPGTRLTVL.